This passage covers 14 T cell receptor beta chains from one sample sequenced in a study of shared clonotypes between healthy human individuals. Profiling relied on immunoSEQ multiplex PCR, and the TCRdb table lists in-frame clones only, not all of them. Seen here are about 1,900,000 clones, about 95% observed once, and the top ten hold more than 0.9%. The naive CD8 population came from CD45RO-negative cells selected for CCR7, without terminally differentiated effector memory CD45RA+ cells. Sequencing was done on a sample of naive CD8+ T cells sorted from blood. The origin of the receptors is a man aged 18 to 35 in good health.

CDR3 bases: TGCGCCAGCAGCCAAGGGGGGGGCAAGTACGAGCAGTACTTC. This gives the protein CASSQGGGKYEQYF. The chain couples TRBV4-1 to TRBJ2-7, with D perhaps matching TRBD2 (7 bases). Between the trimmed V and J ends, which lost 1 base and 4 bases, there was a span of 11 bases. Germline-derived CDR1 and CDR2 are MGHRA and YSYEKL. The CDR3 extends over 14 amino acids.

This chain links TRBV27 with TRBJ1-1, with D unclear. Germline CDR1 and CDR2: MNHEY and SMNVEV (reference sequence). CDR3 size: 13 residues. Trimming cost V 5 bases and J 7 bases, with 14 bases left between them. The CDR3 bases are TGTGCCAGCAGTCTTGTCAACGGGCTTGAAGCTTTCTTT. This codes for CASSLVNGLEAFF.

The chain employs TRBV6-6 and TRBJ2-5, with D possibly TRBD1 on 5 matching bases. Germline loops: CDR1 MNHNY, CDR2 SVGAGI (reference sequence). The CDR3 runs 15 residues. The V and J ends lost 3 bases and 2 bases respectively, with 13 bases between them. CDR3 residues: CASSYSDRQQETQYF. CDR3 sequence (DNA): TGTGCCAGCAGTTATTCCGACAGACAGCAAGAGACCCAGTACTTC.

The chain has TRBV27 and TRBJ2-7, with D possibly called TRBD1 or TRBD2 (5 bases each). V shed 2 bases and J shed 3 bases, with 11 bases lying between them. Looked up from germline, CDR1 is MNHEY and CDR2 is SMNVEV (reference sequence). The CDR3 has 14 amino acids. CDR3 sequence reads: CASSLEGAGYEQYF. In DNA, the CDR3 is TGTGCCAGCAGTTTAGAAGGGGCGGGCTACGAGCAGTACTTC.

A note on this clone: Other nucleotide sequences in the sample specify the same CDR3. The chain recombines TRBV13 with TRBJ2-7; D is ambiguous. Deletions cut 5 bases from V and 0 bases from J, with 8 bases between. CDR1 PRHDT and CDR2 FYEKMQ come from the germline V gene (reference sequence). This CDR3 is built from 13 residues. The CDR3 loop is CASSVGSSYEQYF. The CDR3 DNA reads as TGTGCCAGCAGCGTGGGGTCCTCCTACGAGCAGTACTTC.

The rearrangement links TRBV30 to TRBJ2-1; 13 positions match TRBD2. The CDR3 contains 15 residues. The V segment lost 2 bases and the J segment 8 bases; nucleotides outside the gene matches: 6. Germline V CDR1 and CDR2: GTSNPN, SVGIG (reference sequence). CDR3 sequence (DNA): TGTGCCTGGAGTATCGGGACTAGCGGGGTCGATGAGCAGTTCTTC. Residues: CAWSIGTSGVDEQFF.

The V and J genes are TRBV7-8 and TRBJ1-2; D is unresolved. The CDR3 loop spans 16 amino acids. Per germline, CDR1 SGHVS and CDR2 FQNEAQ. The V end was cut by 2 bases, the J end by 8 bases, with 21 bases between. In DNA form, the CDR3 reads TGTGCCAGCAGCTTAATCCCGGTTAGAGACAATGAGGGCTACACCTTC. The encoded protein is CASSLIPVRDNEGYTF.

The J gene is TRBJ1-4, the V gene TRBV4-1; D gene uncertain. CDR1 and CDR2 (germline): MGHRA, YSYEKL. The CDR3 runs to 15 residues. V lost 1 base and J 4 bases, leaving 10 bases between the germline ends. CDR3 amino acids: CASSQVKGGNEKLFF. In DNA form, the CDR3 reads TGCGCCAGCAGCCAAGTTAAGGGCGGTAATGAAAAACTGTTTTTT.

This clone was recorded once. This CDR3 is CASSSTAGGFYEQYF. The CDR3 nucleotides are TGTGCCAGCAGTTCGACGGCAGGGGGCTTCTACGAGCAGTACTTC. V gene TRBV27 combines with J gene TRBJ2-7; 8 bases align to TRBD1. This CDR3 has 15 amino acids. J gave up 3 bases and V 4 bases, and 8 bases lay outside the gene matches. Looked up from germline, CDR1 is MNHEY and CDR2 is SMNVEV (reference sequence).

The chain has TRBV11-1 and TRBJ1-1; D call uncertain. V shed 5 bases and J shed 0 bases, with 10 bases lying between them. The germline CDR1 and CDR2 sequences are SGHAT and FQDESV (reference sequence). The CDR3 covers 14 residues. The CDR3 bases are TGTGCCAGCAGCCCGCGGACGGTGAACACTGAAGCTTTCTTT. This gives the protein CASSPRTVNTEAFF.

The CDR3: CASSPGLAGGPSYNEQFF. The CDR3 DNA is TGTGCCAGCAGCCCGGGACTAGCGGGAGGGCCCTCCTACAATGAGCAGTTCTTC. V gene TRBV27 combines with J gene TRBJ2-1, with 16 bases fitting TRBD2. The CDR3 is 18 amino acids. The junction had 5 bases not matched to a gene; V was cut back by 6 bases and J by 0 bases. Germline V gene lookup returns CDR1 MNHEY and CDR2 SMNVEV (reference sequence).

This chain joins TRBV6-5 and TRBJ1-1; D call uncertain. CDR1 is MNHEY and CDR2 is SVGAGI in the germline V gene. V was clipped by 6 bases and J by 2 bases, with 10 bases between them. This CDR3 spans 13 amino acids. The CDR3 reads CASSSQANTEAFF. CDR3 sequence (DNA): TGTGCCAGCAGCTCCCAGGCCAACACTGAAGCTTTCTTT.

The chain couples TRBV5-6 to TRBJ2-1; 8 nucleotides match TRBD2. The CDR3 extends over 14 amino acids. Germline V CDR1 and CDR2: SGHDT, YYEEEE. J was trimmed by 2 bases and V by 6 bases; bases with no gene match: 4. CDR3 coding DNA: TGTGCCAGCATTTCAGCGGGAGCCTACAATGAGCAGTTCTTC. Protein sequence: CASISAGAYNEQFF.

With respect to this clone: Other DNA sequences from this sample encode an identical CDR3 as well. This sequence joins TRBV27 and TRBJ2-1, with D possibly matching TRBD1 (6 bases). The V gene lost 6 bases and the J gene lost 8 bases, with 11 bases spanning the gap. This CDR3 is 12 amino acids long. Germline CDR1 is MNHEY and CDR2 is SMNVEV (reference sequence). The DNA of the CDR3 is TGTGCCAGCAGCCCGACAGGTTATGAGCAGTTCTTC. Residues: CASSPTGYEQFF.